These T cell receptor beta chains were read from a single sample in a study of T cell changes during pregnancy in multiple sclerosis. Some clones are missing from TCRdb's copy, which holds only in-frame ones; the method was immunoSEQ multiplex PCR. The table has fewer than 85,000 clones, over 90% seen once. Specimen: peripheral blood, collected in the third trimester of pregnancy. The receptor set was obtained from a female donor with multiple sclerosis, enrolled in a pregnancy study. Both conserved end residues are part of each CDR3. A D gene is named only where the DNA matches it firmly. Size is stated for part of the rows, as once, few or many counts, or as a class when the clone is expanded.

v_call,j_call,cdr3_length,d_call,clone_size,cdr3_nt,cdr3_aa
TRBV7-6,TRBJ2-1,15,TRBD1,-,TGTGCCAGCAGCCCGGACAGGAGTCTTTACAATGAGCAGTTCTTC,CASSPDRSLYNEQFF
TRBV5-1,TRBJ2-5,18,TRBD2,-,TGCGCCAGCAGATCCGGGACTAGCGGGGGGGCAGTCCAAGAGACCCAGTACTTC,CASRSGTSGGAVQETQYF
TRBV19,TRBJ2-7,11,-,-,TGTGCCAGTATTGGAGCCTACGAGCAGTACTTC,CASIGAYEQYF
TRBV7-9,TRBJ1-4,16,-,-,TGTGCCAGCAGCCAATTCCTCAGGGGTTCCAATGAAAAACTGTTTTTT,CASSQFLRGSNEKLFF
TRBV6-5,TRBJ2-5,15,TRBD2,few,TGTGCCAGCAGCTATACTAGCGGGGGGGAGGAGACCCAGTACTTC,CASSYTSGGEETQYF
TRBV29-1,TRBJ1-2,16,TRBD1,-,TGCAGCGTTGAAGCGTACGACAGGGTGGTTAACTATGGCTACACCTTC,CSVEAYDRVVNYGYTF
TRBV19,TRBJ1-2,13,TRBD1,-,TGTGCCAGTACTCAGGACAGGGTTTTAGGCTGCACCTTC,CASTQDRVLGCTF
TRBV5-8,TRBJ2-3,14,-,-,TGTGCCAGCCTGCCGCAATCAGAATCGGATACGCAGTATTTT,CASLPQSESDTQYF
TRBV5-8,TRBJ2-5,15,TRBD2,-,TGTGCCAGCAGCTTGGATCTAGCGGGGGCAGAGACCCAGTACTTC,CASSLDLAGAETQYF
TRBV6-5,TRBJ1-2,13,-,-,TGTGCCACCACGGGGAATTTAGACTATGGCTACACCTTC,CATTGNLDYGYTF
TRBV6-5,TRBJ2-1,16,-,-,TGTGCCAGCAGTTACTTGTCCGGGAGCTCCTACAATGAGCAGTTCTTC,CASSYLSGSSYNEQFF
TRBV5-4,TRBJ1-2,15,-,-,TGTGCCAGCAGCATCCAGAACCGGGGGAACAATGGCTACACCTTC,CASSIQNRGNNGYTF
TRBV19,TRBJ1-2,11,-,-,TGTGCCAGTAGTAGAAGCGGCGGCTACACCTTC,CASSRSGGYTF
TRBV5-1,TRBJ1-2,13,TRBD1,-,TGCGCCAGCAATGACAGGGCGGAGAGTGGCTACACCTTC,CASNDRAESGYTF
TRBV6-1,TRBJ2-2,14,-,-,TGTGCCAGCAGTGAAGTATCCTTCACCGGGGAGCTGTTTTTT,CASSEVSFTGELFF
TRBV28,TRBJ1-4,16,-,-,TGTGCCAGCAGTTACAGGGAGGGCCTCAGTAGTGAAAAACTGTTTTTT,CASSYREGLSSEKLFF
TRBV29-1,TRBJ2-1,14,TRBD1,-,TGCAGCGTTGAGGGACAGTCGGGCTACAATGAGCAGTTCTTC,CSVEGQSGYNEQFF
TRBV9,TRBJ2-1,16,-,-,TGTGCCAGCAGCGTAGAGGGGGGGCAAATCTACAATGAGCAGTTCTTC,CASSVEGGQIYNEQFF
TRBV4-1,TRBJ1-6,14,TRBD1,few,TGCGCCAGCAGCCGCGGGACAGTTAATTCACCCCTCCACTTT,CASSRGTVNSPLHF
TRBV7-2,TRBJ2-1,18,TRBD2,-,TGTGCCAGCAGCCGGGGGAGCGGGGGCGTAACCCCATCGGGTGAGCAGTTCTTC,CASSRGSGGVTPSGEQFF
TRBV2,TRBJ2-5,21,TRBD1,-,TGTGCCAGCAGTGCTTTAAGCGACAGGGGGCGCAAGTGGCCAATTAAAGAGACCCAGTACTTC,CASSALSDRGRKWPIKETQYF
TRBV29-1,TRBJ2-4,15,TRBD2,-,TGCAGCGCCGGGACTAGCGGGGGAGCCAAAAACATTCAGTACTTC,CSAGTSGGAKNIQYF
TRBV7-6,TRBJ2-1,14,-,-,TGTGCCAGCAGCTTAGCCTCTACGAATGATGAGCAGTTCTTC,CASSLASTNDEQFF
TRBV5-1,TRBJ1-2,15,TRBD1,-,TGCGCCAGCAGACAGACAGGGGCTGCTAACTATGGCTACACCTTC,CASRQTGAANYGYTF
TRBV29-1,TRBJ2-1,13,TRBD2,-,TGCAGCGTCGCGGGACTAGCCGGTGTGGAGCAGTTCTTC,CSVAGLAGVEQFF
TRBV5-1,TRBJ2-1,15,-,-,TGCGCCAGCAGCTTGGGCTGGACAGTAAGCAATGAGCAGTTCTTC,CASSLGWTVSNEQFF
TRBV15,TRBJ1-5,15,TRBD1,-,TGTGCCATAGCCAGAGGGACAGGGTCTCATCAGCCCCAGCATTTT,CAIARGTGSHQPQHF
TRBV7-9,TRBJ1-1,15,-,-,TGTGCCAGCAGCTTAGCGTATAAGCCGAACACTGAAGCTTTCTTT,CASSLAYKPNTEAFF
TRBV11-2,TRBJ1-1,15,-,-,TGTGCCAGCAGCTTAGAGAGCAGGGTCAACACTGAAGCTTTCTTT,CASSLESRVNTEAFF
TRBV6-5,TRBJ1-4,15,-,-,TGTGCCAGCAGTTACGGACAACCCATTAATGAAAAACTGTTTTTT,CASSYGQPINEKLFF
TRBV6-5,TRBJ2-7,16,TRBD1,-,TGTGCCAGCAGTTACGACGGGACAGCGAGTTCCTACGAGCAGTACTTC,CASSYDGTASSYEQYF
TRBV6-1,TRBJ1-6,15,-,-,TGTGCCAGCAGTGGGCGTATTACGGGTGGTTCACCCCTCCACTTT,CASSGRITGGSPLHF
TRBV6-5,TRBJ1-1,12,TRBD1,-,TGTGCCAGCAGCCACGGGGACAGGGGAGCTTTCTTT,CASSHGDRGAFF
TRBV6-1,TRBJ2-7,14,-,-,TGTGCCAGCAGTGAAGCCCAGGGGTTATACGAGCAGTACTTC,CASSEAQGLYEQYF
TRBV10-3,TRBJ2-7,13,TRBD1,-,TGTGCCATCACCCCGGGACAGGGGAAAAGGCAGTACTTC,CAITPGQGKRQYF
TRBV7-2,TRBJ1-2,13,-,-,TGTGCCAGCAGCCGTCCTCCAGGGGCTGGCTACACCTTC,CASSRPPGAGYTF
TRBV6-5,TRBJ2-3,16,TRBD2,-,TGTGCCAGCAGTTACTCACTAGCGTTGGGCACAGATACGCAGTATTTT,CASSYSLALGTDTQYF
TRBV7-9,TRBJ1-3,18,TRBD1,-,TGTGCCAGCAGCAACCCGGGACAGGTCTTAGCCTCTGGAAACACCATATATTTT,CASSNPGQVLASGNTIYF
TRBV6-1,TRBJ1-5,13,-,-,TGTGCCAGCAGGCAGGTTAACAATCAGCCCCAGCATTTT,CASRQVNNQPQHF
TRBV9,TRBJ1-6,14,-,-,TGTGCCAGCAGCGTAGATATGAGTAATTCACCCCTCCACTTT,CASSVDMSNSPLHF
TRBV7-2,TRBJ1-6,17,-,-,TGTGCCAGCAGCTTACGTAACTCGGACAGCAAAAATTCACCCCTCCACTTT,CASSLRNSDSKNSPLHF
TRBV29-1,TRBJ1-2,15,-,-,TGCAGCGTTGAAAGGAGCCTCGTGCCCCTCTATGGCTACACCTTC,CSVERSLVPLYGYTF
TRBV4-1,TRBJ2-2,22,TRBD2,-,TGCGCCAGCAGCCAAGATCCAGCGGGACTAGCGGGGTTTGCTGCGAACACCGGGGAGCTGTTTTTT,CASSQDPAGLAGFAANTGELFF
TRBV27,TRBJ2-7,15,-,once,TGTGCCAGCAGTTTTTCAGACACCAATCCCTACGAGCAGTACTTC,CASSFSDTNPYEQYF
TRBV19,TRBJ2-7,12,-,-,TGTGCCAGTAGTATAGCAGGGGACGAGCAGTACTTC,CASSIAGDEQYF
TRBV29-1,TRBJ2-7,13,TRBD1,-,TGCAGCGCGGGACAGCCTAGCTCCTACGAGCAGTACTTC,CSAGQPSSYEQYF
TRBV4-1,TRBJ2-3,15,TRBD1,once,TGCGCCAGCAGCCAAGTGGGACAGGGCACAGATACGCAGTATTTT,CASSQVGQGTDTQYF
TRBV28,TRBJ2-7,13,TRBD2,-,TGTGCCAGCAGGGCGGGGGGGACCTACGAGCAGTACTTC,CASRAGGTYEQYF
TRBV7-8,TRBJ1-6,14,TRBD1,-,TGTGCCAGCAGCCCAGGACAGGAGCTTTCACCCCTCCACTTT,CASSPGQELSPLHF
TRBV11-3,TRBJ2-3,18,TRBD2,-,TGTGCCAGCAGCTTAGCAATGGGGGAGCGGGGGGCTCCGGATACGCAGTATTTT,CASSLAMGERGAPDTQYF
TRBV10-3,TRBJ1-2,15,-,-,TGTGCCATCAGTGAGTCGTTCGACACCTCCTATGGCTACACCTTC,CAISESFDTSYGYTF
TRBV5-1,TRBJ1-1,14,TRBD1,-,TGCGCCAGCAGCCCGGGACAGGGAGTCACTGAAGCTTTCTTT,CASSPGQGVTEAFF
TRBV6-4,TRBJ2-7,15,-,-,TGTGCCAGCAGTGAGTCGGGGGTCCCGTGCTACGAGCAGTACTTC,CASSESGVPCYEQYF
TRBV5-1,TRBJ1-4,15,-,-,TGCGCCAGCAAAGGGTTAGGTCAGCGCGGGGAAAAACTGTTTTTT,CASKGLGQRGEKLFF
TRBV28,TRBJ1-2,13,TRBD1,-,TGTGCCAGCAGTCCGACAGGGGAGTATGGCTACACCTTC,CASSPTGEYGYTF
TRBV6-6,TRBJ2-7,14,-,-,TGTGCCAGCAGTCCCTTGGCGGGGGCTGGCGAGCAGTACTTC,CASSPLAGAGEQYF
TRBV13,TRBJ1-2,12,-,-,TGTGCCAGCAGCTCAAACAGGGATGGCTACACCTTC,CASSSNRDGYTF
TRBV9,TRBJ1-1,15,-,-,TGTGCCAGCAGTACTACAGGGCTGTGGGACACTGAAGCTTTCTTT,CASSTTGLWDTEAFF
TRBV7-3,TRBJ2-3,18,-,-,TGTGCCAGCAGCGCTCGTTTGGGGGGGGCGGTTAACACAGATACGCAGTATTTT,CASSARLGGAVNTDTQYF
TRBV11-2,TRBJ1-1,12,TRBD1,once,TGTGCCAGCAGCACCACAGGGGCTGAAGCTTTCTTT,CASSTTGAEAFF